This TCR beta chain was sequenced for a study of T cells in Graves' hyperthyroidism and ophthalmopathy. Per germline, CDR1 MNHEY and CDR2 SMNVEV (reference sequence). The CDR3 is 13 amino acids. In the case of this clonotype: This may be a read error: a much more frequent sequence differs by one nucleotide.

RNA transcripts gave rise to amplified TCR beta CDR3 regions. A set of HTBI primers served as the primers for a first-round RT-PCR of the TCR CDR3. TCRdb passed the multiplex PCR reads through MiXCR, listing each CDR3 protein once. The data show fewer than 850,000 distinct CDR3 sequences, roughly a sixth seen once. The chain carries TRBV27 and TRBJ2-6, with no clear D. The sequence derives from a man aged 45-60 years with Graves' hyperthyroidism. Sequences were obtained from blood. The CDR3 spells CASSFSEANVLTF. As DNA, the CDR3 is TGTGCCAGCAGTTTCTCTGAGGCCAACGTCCTGACTTTC.